This T cell receptor beta chain was recorded in a study of blood T cell repertoires in COVID-19. Study information: The United States, Italy and Spain supplied acute and convalescent COVID-19 samples.

Germline loops: CDR1 MNHEY, CDR2 SVGEGT. The CDR3 has 12 amino acids. The V end was cut by 5 bases, the J end by 5 bases, with 7 bases between. TCRdb's copy holds only in-frame clones and misses some; the assay was immunoSEQ multiplex PCR. The repertoire holds a few hundred thousand clones, more than 85% seen once, with approximately 4% in the top ten. Sample: peripheral blood. V usage is TRBV6-2 or TRBV6-3 and J usage is TRBJ1-5; no firm D call. The sequence was obtained from a man younger than 30 with active or convalescent COVID-19. The CDR3 region is CASSTGYQPQHF. The CDR3 DNA follows: TGTGCCAGCAGTACCGGGTATCAGCCCCAGCATTTT.